This T cell receptor (beta chain) appears in the sequencing data of a study of CD8 T cells in Susac syndrome. Concerning this clonotype: What it binds is not known.

V was trimmed by 3 bases and J by 3 bases, leaving 18 bases between them. Germline CDR1 reads LGHDT; CDR2 reads YNNKEL (reference sequence). There are 16 residues in the CDR3. Overall study results and limits: The study's TCR sequencing and HLA analysis drew on a certain number of individuals. That number was acknowledged as relatively small.

Roughly 0.45 to 1 ug RNA was reverse transcribed with random hexamers. TCRdb used MiXCR to reprocess the immunoSEQ multiplex PCR reads, holding one entry per CDR3 protein. The sample lists roughly 110,000 distinct CDR3 sequences; 80% to 95% were seen once. Input material: CD4+ T cells from PBMCs. This chain joins TRBV3-1 and TRBJ2-7; D perhaps matches TRBD2 (6 bases). The clonotype comes from a human donor in good health. CDR3 region: CASSQSGLRAGYEQYF. The CDR3, as DNA: TGTGCCAGCAGCCAGTCGGGACTTAGGGCAGGCTACGAGCAGTACTTC.